This is a list of T cell receptor beta chains from one sample in a study of shared clonotypes between healthy human individuals. Assay used: immunoSEQ multiplex PCR; TCRdb lists only in-frame clones, some missing. The sample has 1.4 million to 1.5 million clones; around 97% are singletons. What was sequenced was naive CD4+ T cells sorted from blood. The source of these receptors is a man aged 25 to 45 in good health. The CDR3 runs from the conserved cysteine through the conserved F or W. D genes are given only for firm matches.

v_call	d_call	j_call	cdr3_nt	cdr3_aa
TRBV19	.	TRBJ2-3	TGTGCCAGTAGTGCCGTTGAGGATGCGCAGTATTTT	CASSAVEDAQYF
TRBV5-1	TRBD2	TRBJ2-4	TGCGCCAGCAGCTTGGCCCCAGCGGGAGGGGTTCGCATTCAGTACTTC	CASSLAPAGGVRIQYF
TRBV15	TRBD2	TRBJ2-7	TGTGCCACCAGCAGACATACTAGCGGGAGCACCTACGAGCAGTACTTC	CATSRHTSGSTYEQYF
TRBV28	.	TRBJ1-4	TGTGCCAGCAGTCCGGGACCGATTAATGAAAAACTGTTTTTT	CASSPGPINEKLFF
TRBV2	.	TRBJ1-5	TGTGCCAGCAGTGCGATCCAGGGCCATAGCAATCAGCCCCAGCATTTT	CASSAIQGHSNQPQHF
TRBV14	TRBD2	TRBJ2-2	TGTGCCAGCAGCCACAGAGCGGGAGGAGTCACCGGGGAGCTGTTTTTT	CASSHRAGGVTGELFF
TRBV7-2	.	TRBJ2-4	TGTGCCAGCAGCTTAGGAGACAGATTAGCCAAAAACATTCAGTACTTC	CASSLGDRLAKNIQYF
TRBV27	TRBD1	TRBJ2-1	TGTGCCAGCAGTGGAAGACAGGGAACCTACAATGAGCAGTTCTTC	CASSGRQGTYNEQFF
TRBV11-1	TRBD2	TRBJ2-3	TGTGCCAGCAGTCAGCGGGGCTCTAGCACAGATACGCAGTATTTT	CASSQRGSSTDTQYF
TRBV6-5	.	TRBJ1-1	TGTGCAGTCCACGGGGTTATGAACACTGAAGCTTTCTTT	CAVHGVMNTEAFF
TRBV13	TRBD1	TRBJ1-2	TGTGCCAGCAGCTCCGGACAGGGGGCGTTGTGGGGCTACACCTTC	CASSSGQGALWGYTF
TRBV15	.	TRBJ1-1	TGTGCCACCAGCAGAGATCCTGGTCGGGCTGAAGCTTTCTTT	CATSRDPGRAEAFF
TRBV27	.	TRBJ1-5	TGTGCCAGAAGGTTAGCACCAAGGGAGCATAGCAATCAGCCCCAGCATTTT	CARRLAPREHSNQPQHF
TRBV7-9	.	TRBJ2-1	TGTGCCAGCAGCTTAGTATCCCTAGAGGAGTTCTTC	CASSLVSLEEFF
TRBV9	TRBD2	TRBJ2-5	TGTGCCAGCAGCGCGGGACTAGCGGGAGTCGAGACCCAGTACTTC	CASSAGLAGVETQYF
TRBV4-3	TRBD1	TRBJ1-2	TGCGCCAGCAGCCGGACAGGCTTGACTAACTATGGCTACACCTTC	CASSRTGLTNYGYTF
TRBV7-8	.	TRBJ2-1	TGTGCCAGCAGCGTGCAGGGGTTTGCCCCTAATGAGCAGTTCTTC	CASSVQGFAPNEQFF
TRBV5-1	TRBD1	TRBJ2-3	TGCGCCAGCAGTCCGGGACAGGGGGAAGATACGCAGTATTTT	CASSPGQGEDTQYF
TRBV5-1	.	TRBJ1-1	TGCGCCAGCAGCTTGGGAGGGGGAGTCACTGAAGCTTTCTTT	CASSLGGGVTEAFF
TRBV6-6	.	TRBJ2-3	TGTGCCAGCAGTTTCCGGGACGCTGCAGATACGCAGTATTTT	CASSFRDAADTQYF
TRBV15	.	TRBJ2-2	TGTGCCACCAGCTCCGGGACACTTTTAACCGGGGAGCTGTTTTTT	CATSSGTLLTGELFF
TRBV28	TRBD2	TRBJ2-1	TGTGCCAGCAGTTTCCCCCCCGGGACTAGACGTGTCCACAATGAGCAGTTCTTC	CASSFPPGTRRVHNEQFF
TRBV5-6	TRBD1	TRBJ2-7	TGTGCCAGCAGCTCGACAGGGGAAGGCTACGAGCAGTACTTC	CASSSTGEGYEQYF
TRBV29-1	TRBD1	TRBJ2-7	TGCAGCCCCCTCGGGACAGCCTACTCCTACGAGCAGTACTTC	CSPLGTAYSYEQYF
TRBV7-3	.	TRBJ1-5	TGTGCCAGCAGCTTATCTGGCAGGGGTCAGCCCCAGCATTTT	CASSLSGRGQPQHF
TRBV25-1	.	TRBJ1-1	TGTGCCAGCAGTGAATTTGTAGGGATCAACACTGAAGCTTTCTTT	CASSEFVGINTEAFF
TRBV2	TRBD1	TRBJ1-5	TGTGCCAGCAGTGCACAACAGGGGCATCAGCCCCAGCATTTT	CASSAQQGHQPQHF
TRBV30	TRBD1	TRBJ1-2	TGTGCCTGGAGCCAGGGGGCCAACTATGGCTACACCTTC	CAWSQGANYGYTF
TRBV7-6	TRBD2	TRBJ2-7	TGTGCCAGCAGCAGGGGACTAGCCCCCTACGAGCAGTACTTC	CASSRGLAPYEQYF
TRBV9	.	TRBJ2-1	TGTGCCAGCAGCGCACAAAACAGAGCTGAGCAGTTCTTC	CASSAQNRAEQFF
TRBV5-1	.	TRBJ2-1	TGCGCCAGCAGCTCCAGACAGGCTCTCAATGAGCAGTTCTTC	CASSSRQALNEQFF
TRBV5-1	TRBD1	TRBJ2-3	TGCGCCAGCAGCTACACAGGGGGTGGCACAGATACGCAGTATTTT	CASSYTGGGTDTQYF
TRBV6-5	.	TRBJ1-1	TGTGCCAGCAGCGGGACGTTTACGGGAGCTTTCTTT	CASSGTFTGAFF
TRBV2	.	TRBJ1-2	TGTGCCAGCAGCACCGACACCGACTATGGCTACACCTTC	CASSTDTDYGYTF
TRBV6-6	TRBD1	TRBJ1-4	TGTGCCAGCTTCTCGACAGGGGGCAGGATTGAAAAACTGTTTTTT	CASFSTGGRIEKLFF
TRBV5-1	.	TRBJ2-5	TGCGCCAGCAGCTTGGCGGCCTTGCAAGAGACCCAGTACTTC	CASSLAALQETQYF
TRBV18	.	TRBJ2-1	TGTGCCAGCTCACCACCGATAACGGCATTAGAAGAGCAGTTCTTC	CASSPPITALEEQFF
TRBV5-5	TRBD1	TRBJ2-3	TGTGCCAGCAGCTTACCGAGGACAGGGTTCGGAGATACGCAGTATTTT	CASSLPRTGFGDTQYF